This entry is about one T cell receptor beta chain. Its specificity is unknown. The length of the CDR3 is 14 residues. Germline V gene sequence: CDR1 SEHNR, CDR2 FQNEAQ (reference sequence). This sample is part of a study of cytomegalovirus exposure and HLA in healthy donors. Study-wide results and limits: The study recorded about 160 TCR beta chains that were cytomegalovirus-associated. In a later analysis, at a false discovery rate of 0.05, under 20,000 TCR beta sequences were associated with HLA alleles. Previously analyzed data showed that most TCR beta V segments were productive at a frequency of about 87% or about 30%.

Primers: 60 Vbeta forward and 13 Jbeta reverse. The repertoire was sequenced with immunoSEQ multiplex PCR; TCRdb's copy has only in-frame clones and lacks some. This table has some 150,000 clones, around 80% appearing once. The receptor was derived from a woman younger than 45 in good health and CMV-seronegative. The chain uses TRBV7-9 and TRBJ2-5; TRBD1 matches at 10 bases. The closer fit of TRBJ2-7 to the DNA end suggests the J call may be wrong. The sequencing sample was made of PBMCs. CDR3 DNA sequence: TGTGCCAGCAGCCGCCAGGGACAGGGGAACGAGCAGTACTTC. It encodes CASSRQGQGNEQYF.